This passage covers 7 T cell receptor beta chains from one sample sequenced in a study of cytomegalovirus exposure and HLA in healthy donors. With 60 Vbeta and 13 Jbeta primers, the PCR was carried out. Assay: immunoSEQ multiplex PCR; the TCRdb copy retains only in-frame clones and omits some. This sample's clone table lists about 48,000 clones. Material for sequencing was PBMCs. These receptors were obtained from a male donor in good health and CMV-seropositive.

J is TRBJ1-2 and V is TRBV4-2; D call uncertain. The germline V and J ends were trimmed by 3 bases and 4 bases, with 15 bases remaining between them. The CDR3 is 15 amino acids. Germline V gene lookup returns CDR1 LGHNA and CDR2 YNFKEQ. Here the CDR3 DNA reads TGTGCCAGCAGCCAGTACAACCTCGCGGCCTATGGCTACACCTTC. As protein: CASSQYNLAAYGYTF.

The V call is TRBV11-3, the J call TRBJ1-4, with unresolved D. This CDR3 contains 9 residues. V gave up 9 bases and J gave up 8 bases, with 4 bases separating them. In germline, CDR1 is SGHNT, CDR2 YENEEA. In DNA form, the CDR3 reads TGTGCCAGTCGGGAAAAACTGTTTTTT. It specifies CASREKLFF. Full variable domain (outside the CDR3, taken from reference TRBV11-3 and TRBJ1-4): EAGVVQSPRYKIIEKKQPVAFWCNPISGHNTLYWYLQNLGQGPELLIRYENEEAVDDSQLPKDRFSAERLKGVDSTLKIQPAELGDSAVYLCASREKLFFGSGTQLSVL.

The rearrangement uses TRBV2 and TRBJ2-7; D is perhaps TRBD2 (5 bases). This CDR3 has 13 amino acids. The germline CDR1 and CDR2 sequences are SNHLY and FYNNEI. The V end lost 10 bases, the J end lost 0 bases, and 13 bases lay between the germline ends. Written as DNA, the CDR3 is TGTGCCACCAACGGGGTTGGCTCCTACGAGCAGTACTTC. This codes for CATNGVGSYEQYF.

The rearrangement joins TRBV18 to TRBJ1-1, with unresolved D. Trimming left V 1 base short and J 0 bases short, with 9 bases between. Germline V lookup: CDR1 KGHSH, CDR2 LQKENI. The CDR3 is made up of 15 amino acids. CDR3: CASSPLEVMNTEAFF. The CDR3 DNA follows: TGTGCCAGCTCACCACTCGAGGTGATGAACACTGAAGCTTTCTTT.

CDR3 amino acids: CASSLAQSSYEQYF. Written as DNA, the CDR3 is TGTGCCAGCAGCTTAGCACAGAGCTCCTACGAGCAGTACTTC. The J gene is TRBJ2-7, the V gene TRBV7-2; D gene ambiguous. Trimming stripped 0 bases from V and 0 bases from J, with 6 bases between. This CDR3 spans 14 amino acids. Germline values: CDR1 SGHTA, CDR2 FQGNSA.

V is TRBV6-4 and J is TRBJ2-2, with D unresolved. V shed 4 bases and J shed 2 bases, with 8 bases lying between them. Germline V CDR1 and CDR2: MRHNA, SNTAGT. The CDR3 spans 14 residues. The CDR3 DNA follows: TGTGCCAGCAGTGTATGGGCCAACACCGGGGAGCTGTTTTTT. Its protein product is CASSVWANTGELFF.

The chain couples TRBV2 to TRBJ2-3; D is perhaps TRBD2 (6 bases). This CDR3 contains 14 residues. The germline gives CDR1 SNHLY, CDR2 FYNNEI. Trimming shortened V by 4 bases and J by 6 bases, and 14 bases separated the two germline ends. CDR3 region: CASSVLLGRDTQYF. DNA for the CDR3: TGTGCCAGCAGTGTTTTACTGGGGAGGGATACGCAGTATTTT.